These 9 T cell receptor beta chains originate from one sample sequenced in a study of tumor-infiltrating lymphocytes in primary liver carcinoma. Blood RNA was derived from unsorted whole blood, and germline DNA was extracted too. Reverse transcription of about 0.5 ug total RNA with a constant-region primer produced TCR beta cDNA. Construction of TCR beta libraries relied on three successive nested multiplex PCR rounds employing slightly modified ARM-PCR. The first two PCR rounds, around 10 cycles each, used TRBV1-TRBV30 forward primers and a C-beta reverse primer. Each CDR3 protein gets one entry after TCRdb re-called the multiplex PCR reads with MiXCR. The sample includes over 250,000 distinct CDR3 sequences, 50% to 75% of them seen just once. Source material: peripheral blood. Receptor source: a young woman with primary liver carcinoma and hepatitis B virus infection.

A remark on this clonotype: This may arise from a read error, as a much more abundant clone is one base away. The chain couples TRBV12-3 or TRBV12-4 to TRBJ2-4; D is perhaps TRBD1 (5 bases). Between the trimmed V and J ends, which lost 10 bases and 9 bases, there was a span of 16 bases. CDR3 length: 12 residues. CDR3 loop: CAIRAGPPIQYF. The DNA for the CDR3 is TGTGCCATCAGGGCCGGGCCACCCATTCAGTACTTC.

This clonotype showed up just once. DNA of the CDR3: TGTGCCAGCAGCTCGACAGGCTTCCCCCAAGAGACCCAGTACTTC. This sequence encodes CASSSTGFPQETQYF. V usage is TRBV12-3 or TRBV12-4 and J usage is TRBJ2-5, with a tentative D call TRBD1 (6 bases). Trimming left V 6 bases short and J 1 base short, with 15 bases between. CDR3 size: 15 residues.

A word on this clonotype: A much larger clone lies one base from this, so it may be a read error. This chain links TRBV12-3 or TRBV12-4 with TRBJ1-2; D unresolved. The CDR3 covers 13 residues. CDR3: CAISLRTFYGYTF. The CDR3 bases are TGTGCCATCAGTTTACGGACGTTCTATGGCTACACCTTC.

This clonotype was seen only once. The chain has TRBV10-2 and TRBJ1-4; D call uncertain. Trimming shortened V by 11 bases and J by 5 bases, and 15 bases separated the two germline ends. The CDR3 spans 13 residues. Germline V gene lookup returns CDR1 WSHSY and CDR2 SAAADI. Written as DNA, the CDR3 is TGCGCCTACATACCTTTGGGAAATGAAAAACTGTTTTTT. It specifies CAYIPLGNEKLFF.

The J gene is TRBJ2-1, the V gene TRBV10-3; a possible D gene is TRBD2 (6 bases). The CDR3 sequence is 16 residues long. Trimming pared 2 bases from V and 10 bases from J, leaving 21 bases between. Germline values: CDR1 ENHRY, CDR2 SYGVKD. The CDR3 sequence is CAISEGGGTQKYEQFF. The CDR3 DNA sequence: TGTGCCATCAGTGAGGGTGGAGGGACCCAAAAATACGAGCAGTTCTTC.

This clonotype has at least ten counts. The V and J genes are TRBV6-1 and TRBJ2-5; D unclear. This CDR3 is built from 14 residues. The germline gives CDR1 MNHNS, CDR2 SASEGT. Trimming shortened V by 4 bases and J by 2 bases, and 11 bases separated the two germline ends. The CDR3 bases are TGTGCCAGCAGTGTACGGTGGGGTCAAGAGACCCAGTACTTC. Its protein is CASSVRWGQETQYF.

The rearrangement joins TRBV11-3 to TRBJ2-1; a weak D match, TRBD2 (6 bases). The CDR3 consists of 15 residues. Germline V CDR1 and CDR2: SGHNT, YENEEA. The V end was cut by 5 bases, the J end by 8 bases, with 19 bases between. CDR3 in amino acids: CASSILTSGKDEQFF. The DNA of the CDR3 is TGTGCCAGCAGCATACTGACTAGTGGGAAAGATGAGCAGTTCTTC.

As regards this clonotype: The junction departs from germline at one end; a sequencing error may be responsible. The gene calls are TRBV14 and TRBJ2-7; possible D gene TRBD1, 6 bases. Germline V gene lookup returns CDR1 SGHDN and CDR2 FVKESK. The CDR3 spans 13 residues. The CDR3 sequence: CAISQGLWYEQYF. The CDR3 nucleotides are TGTGCCATCAGCCAGGGGTTGTGGTACGAGCAGTACTTC. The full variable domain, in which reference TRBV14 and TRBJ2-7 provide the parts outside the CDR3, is EAGVTQFPSHSVIEKGQTVTLRCDPISGHDNLYWYRRVMGKEIKFLLHFVKESKQDESGMPNNRFLAERTGGTYSTLKVQPAELEDSGVYFCAISQGLWYEQYFGPGTRLTVT.

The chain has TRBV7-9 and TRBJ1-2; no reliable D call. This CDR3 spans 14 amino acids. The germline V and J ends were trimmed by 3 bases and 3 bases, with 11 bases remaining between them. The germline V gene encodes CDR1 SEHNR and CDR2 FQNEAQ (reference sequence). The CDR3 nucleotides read TGTGCCAGCAGCTTTGACGGGCGGTACTATGGCTACACCTTC. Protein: CASSFDGRYYGYTF.